One sample yielded the 13 T cell receptor beta chains listed below, sequenced in a study of T-cell memory formation after mild COVID-19. TCRdb called the 5' RACE reads again in MiXCR, with one record for every CDR3 protein. The table lists 45,000 to 65,000 distinct CDR3 sequences, more than 8% of them singletons. What was sequenced was PBMCs or a T cell subset sorted from them (not recorded which). The receptors come from a man aged 18 to 30 who had mild COVID-19 (a few samples of this study predate the infection). Cell type and time point are not known.

This rearrangement joins TRBV7-6 to TRBJ2-5, with a possible D match to TRBD1 (5 bases). Germline loops: CDR1 SGHVS, CDR2 FNYEAQ. With 1 base removed from V and 5 bases from J, the gap between germline ends came to 8 bases. The CDR3 consists of 13 residues. Written as DNA, the CDR3 is TGTGCCAGCAGCTTAGGCAGGGTCGAGACCCAGTACTTC. Amino acid sequence: CASSLGRVETQYF.

CDR3 sequence: CASSLNLEIRGNYGYTF. For the CDR3, the DNA is TGCGCCAGCAGTCTGAACCTTGAAATCAGGGGGAACTATGGCTACACCTTC. V and J are TRBV23-1 and TRBJ1-2, with TRBD1 matching 7 bases. TRBV23-1 is an ORF; its function is uncertain. V was clipped by 4 bases and J by 2 bases; unmatched bases: 13. The CDR3 totals 17 residues.

This clonotype was seen a handful of times. V usage is TRBV20-1 and J usage is TRBJ1-3, with D perhaps matching TRBD1 (5 bases). Germline assignment: CDR1 DFQATT and CDR2 SNEGSKA (reference sequence). Trimming removed 3 bases at V and 2 bases at J, with 17 bases between. The CDR3 has 16 residues. Here the CDR3 DNA reads TGCAGTGCTAGGGTGGTGGGGCAGAGCCCTGGAAACACCATATATTTT. It translates to CSARVVGQSPGNTIYF.

Relative to its sample, this clonotype is medium-sized. V usage is TRBV7-3 and J usage is TRBJ2-1, with a tentative D call TRBD2 (6 bases). V was cut by 5 bases and J by 9 bases, with 11 bases left in between. CDR3 length: 12 amino acids. Germline CDR1 reads SGHTA; CDR2 reads FQGTGA. The CDR3 spells CASSRPGGEQFF. The CDR3, as DNA: TGTGCCAGCAGCAGACCCGGGGGTGAGCAGTTCTTC.

A few counts support this clonotype. The CDR3 protein is CASSQRGLDIQYF. The CDR3 DNA reads TGTGCCAGCAGCCAGCGGGGGCTGGACATTCAGTACTTC. This chain joins TRBV3-1 and TRBJ2-4; D possibly corresponds to TRBD2 (7 bases). From germline, CDR1 is LGHDT and CDR2 YNNKEL (reference sequence). V dropped 3 bases and J dropped 8 bases, with 11 bases sitting between them. The CDR3 runs 13 residues.

This clonotype has a handful of counts. The chain couples TRBV30 to TRBJ1-6; perhaps TRBD1 as D (5 bases). In germline, CDR1 is GTSNPN, CDR2 SVGIG (reference sequence). This CDR3 comprises 14 residues. Trimming removed 2 bases at V and 7 bases at J, with 12 bases between. CDR3 DNA: TGTGCCTGGAGTTCTAGGCAGGGAAATTCACCCCTCCACTTT. Residues: CAWSSRQGNSPLHF.

The rearrangement uses TRBV7-2 and TRBJ2-1; 8 bases line up with TRBD1. From germline, CDR1 is SGHTA and CDR2 FQGNSA. Trimming at V came to 4 bases and at J to 5 bases, leaving 4 bases not matched to a gene. This CDR3 is built from 14 residues. This CDR3 reads CASSSTGAHNEQFF. In nucleotides, the CDR3 is TGTGCCAGCAGCTCGACAGGGGCCCACAATGAGCAGTTCTTC.

CDR3 in DNA: TGTGCCAGCAGTCGACGAACTAGTGCCGGGGAGCTGTTTTTT. Amino acid sequence: CASSRRTSAGELFF. This sequence joins TRBV12-3 or TRBV12-4 and TRBJ2-2; possibly TRBD2 for D (5 bases). CDR3 length equals 14 residues. The germline V and J ends were trimmed by 5 bases and 6 bases, with 13 bases remaining between them.

The CDR3 nucleotides read TGCAGTGCTAGATCGGACAGGGGTGAAAAACTGTTTTTT. This translates into CSARSDRGEKLFF. The chain carries TRBV20-1 and TRBJ1-4, with TRBD1 matching 9 bases. CDR1 is DFQATT, CDR2 SNEGSKA, per germline (reference sequence). J lost 7 bases, V lost 2 bases, and 2 bases had no gene match. There are 13 residues in the CDR3.

This clonotype has only a few counts. The chain employs TRBV4-1 and TRBJ2-4; unclear D gene. Germline loops: CDR1 MGHRA, CDR2 YSYEKL. The CDR3 is made up of 14 amino acids. V lost 2 bases and J lost 0, with 5 bases in between. DNA for the CDR3: TGCGCCAGCAGCCAACCCATAGCCAAAAACATTCAGTACTTC. Translation gives CASSQPIAKNIQYF.

J is TRBJ2-7 and V is TRBV11-2; D possibly corresponds to TRBD2 (6 bases). This CDR3 has 15 amino acids. V was trimmed by 5 bases and J by 4 bases, leaving 18 bases between them. Germline values: CDR1 SGHAT, CDR2 FQNNGV. The CDR3: CASSTLAGTDYEQYF. In nucleotides, the CDR3 is TGTGCCAGCAGCACCCTGGCCGGGACTGATTACGAGCAGTACTTC. Using reference TRBV11-2 and TRBJ2-7 for the parts outside the CDR3, the full variable domain is EAGVAQSPRYKIIEKRQSVAFWCNPISGHATLYWYQQILGQGPKLLIQFQNNGVVDDSQLPKDRFSAERLKGVDSTLKIQPAKLEDSAVYLCASSTLAGTDYEQYFGPGTRLTVT.

Judged by abundance, this clonotype is medium-sized. This chain uses TRBV5-1 with TRBJ2-3; TRBD1 matches at 12 bases. Germline assignment: CDR1 SGHRS and CDR2 YFSETQ. The CDR3 runs to 15 residues. Germline trimming cut 4 bases from V and 5 bases from J; bases unmatched to any gene: 5. The CDR3 protein is CASSGGQGAGDTQYF. The CDR3 nucleotides are TGCGCCAGCAGCGGGGGACAGGGGGCCGGAGATACGCAGTATTTT.

V is TRBV5-5 and J is TRBJ1-2; TRBD1 matches at 7 bases. The CDR3 covers 15 residues. Trimming took 5 bases from V and 2 from J; bases not matched to a gene: 9. The V gene's germline CDR1 is SGHKS and CDR2 YYEKEE (reference sequence). CDR3 sequence (DNA): TGTGCCAGCAGACCCCCGGGACAGCAAAACTATGGCTACACCTTC. This encodes CASRPPGQQNYGYTF.